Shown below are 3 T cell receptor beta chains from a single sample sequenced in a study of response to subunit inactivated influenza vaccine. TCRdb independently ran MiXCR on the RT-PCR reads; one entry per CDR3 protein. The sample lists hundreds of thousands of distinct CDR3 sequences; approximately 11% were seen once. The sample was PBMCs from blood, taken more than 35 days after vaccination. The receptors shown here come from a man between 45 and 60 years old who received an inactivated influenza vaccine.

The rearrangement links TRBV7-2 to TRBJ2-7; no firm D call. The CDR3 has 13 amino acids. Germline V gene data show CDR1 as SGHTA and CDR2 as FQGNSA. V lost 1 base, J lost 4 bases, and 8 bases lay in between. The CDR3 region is CASSLGPLYEQYF. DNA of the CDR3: TGTGCCAGCAGCTTAGGTCCTCTGTACGAGCAGTACTTC. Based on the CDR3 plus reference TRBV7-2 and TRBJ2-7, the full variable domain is GAGVSQSPSNKVTEKGKDVELRCDPISGHTALYWYRQSLGQGLEFLIYFQGNSAPDKSGLPSDRFSAERTGGSVSTLTIQRTQQEDSAVYLCASSLGPLYEQYFGPGTRLTVT.

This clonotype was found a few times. CDR3 residues: CASSFGRSGGNEAFF. The CDR3 DNA is TGTGCCAGCAGTTTCGGGCGGTCAGGAGGCAATGAAGCTTTCTTT. The V gene is TRBV12-3 or TRBV12-4, the J gene TRBJ1-1; D gene uncertain. The CDR3 runs 15 residues. The germline V and J ends were trimmed by 3 bases and 7 bases, with 18 bases remaining between them.

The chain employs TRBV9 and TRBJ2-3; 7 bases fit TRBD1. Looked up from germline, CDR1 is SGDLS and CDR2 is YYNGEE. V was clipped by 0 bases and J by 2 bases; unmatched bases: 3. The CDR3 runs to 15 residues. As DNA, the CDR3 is TGTGCCAGCAGCGTAGGTGGGACAGTCACAGATACGCAGTATTTT. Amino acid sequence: CASSVGGTVTDTQYF.